Listed below are T cell receptor beta chains from one sample, sequenced in a study of T cell repertoires in cytomegalovirus infection. Antigens of these TCRs are unknown. TCRdb processed the reads anew with MiXCR; each CDR3 protein has one entry. The sample includes just over 450,000 distinct CDR3 sequences, about two fifths of them seen just once. The sequences come from cultured PBMCs, collected from culture after CMV antigen stimulation. The receptors were sampled from a human donor in good health (CMV status not recorded). Some clones in this sample may be carry-over from other donors' samples. The CDR3 runs from the conserved cysteine through the conserved F or W. A D gene is named only where the DNA matches it firmly. Clone size, where shown, is once, few, many, or a class for clones that have expanded.

D: .; size: .; J: TRBJ2-5; V: TRBV7-2; CDR3: CASSFVLRETQYF; DNA: TGTGCCAGCAGCTTTGTGTTGAGGGAGACCCAGTACTTC
D: TRBD1; size: .; J: TRBJ2-7; V: TRBV7-9; CDR3: CASSFPDRGRYEQYF; DNA: TGTGCCAGCAGCTTCCCTGACAGGGGGCGGTACGAGCAGTACTTC
D: .; size: .; J: TRBJ1-1; V: TRBV6-2/TRBV6-3; CDR3: CASSHTANTEAFF; DNA: TGTGCCAGCAGCCACACAGCGAACACTGAAGCTTTCTTT
D: .; size: .; J: TRBJ2-1; V: TRBV7-9; CDR3: CASSLYPGNEQFF; DNA: TGTGCCAGCAGCTTATACCCGGGCAATGAGCAGTTCTTC
D: TRBD2; size: .; J: TRBJ2-1; V: TRBV6-1; CDR3: CASSGLAVYNEQFF; DNA: TGTGCCAGCAGTGGACTAGCGGTCTACAATGAGCAGTTCTTC
D: .; size: few; J: TRBJ1-2; V: TRBV7-2; CDR3: CASSLRFGGYTF; DNA: TGTGCCAGCAGCTTAAGGTTCGGGGGCTACACCTTC
D: .; size: .; J: TRBJ2-4; V: TRBV19; CDR3: CASSIGPREVQYF; DNA: TGTGCCAGTAGTATAGGGCCCCGAGAGGTTCAGTACTTC
D: .; size: .; J: TRBJ1-1; V: TRBV7-2; CDR3: CASSRISIRLTEAFF; DNA: TGTGCCAGCAGCCGGATATCGATAAGGTTGACTGAAGCTTTCTTT
D: .; size: .; J: TRBJ2-7; V: TRBV18; CDR3: CASSPGAIEGEQYF; DNA: TGTGCCAGCTCCCCCGGGGCTATCGAGGGCGAGCAGTACTTC
D: .; size: few; J: TRBJ1-1; V: TRBV7-2; CDR3: CASSRGGSETEAFF; DNA: TGTGCCAGCAGCCGGGGGGGGAGCGAAACTGAAGCTTTCTTT
D: .; size: few; J: TRBJ1-2; V: TRBV12-3/TRBV12-4; CDR3: CASSLALRRTNYGYTF; DNA: TGTGCCAGCAGTTTGGCTCTCCGACGGACTAACTATGGCTACACCTTC
D: .; size: .; J: TRBJ2-7; V: TRBV4-1; CDR3: CASSQIRLHEQYF; DNA: TGTGCCAGCAGCCAGATTAGGCTCCACGAGCAGTACTTC
D: .; size: .; J: TRBJ1-4; V: TRBV4-3; CDR3: CASSQDTRQSNEKLFF; DNA: TGCGCCAGCAGCCAAGATACAAGACAGTCTAATGAAAAACTGTTTTTT
D: .; size: .; J: TRBJ2-3; V: TRBV6-2/TRBV6-3; CDR3: CASSNWKQGRAQYF; DNA: TGTGCCAGCAGTAACTGGAAACAGGGTAGGGCGCAGTATTTT
D: TRBD2; size: .; J: TRBJ2-5; V: TRBV6-1; CDR3: CASLHAGGTSETQYF; DNA: TGTGCCAGCCTGCACGCGGGGGGGACTTCAGAGACCCAGTACTTC
D: .; size: many; J: TRBJ2-1; V: TRBV12-3/TRBV12-4; CDR3: CASSPTGGSYNEQFF; DNA: TGTGCCAGCAGCCCAACAGGAGGCTCCTACAATGAGCAGTTCTTC
D: .; size: .; J: TRBJ2-5; V: TRBV4-2; CDR3: CASSQDWSAGTQYF; DNA: TGTGCCAGCAGCCAAGACTGGTCGGCGGGGACCCAGTACTTC
D: TRBD2; size: .; J: TRBJ2-3; V: TRBV6-6; CDR3: CASSYGGLAPGNTQYF; DNA: TGTGCCAGCAGTTACGGGGGACTAGCCCCCGGGAATACGCAGTATTTT
D: TRBD1; size: .; J: TRBJ1-4; V: TRBV7-9; CDR3: CASSLQGAEEKLFF; DNA: TGTGCCAGCAGCTTACAGGGGGCGGAAGAAAAACTGTTTTTT
D: .; size: .; J: TRBJ1-1; V: TRBV12-3/TRBV12-4; CDR3: CASSLAHIRETEAFF; DNA: TGTGCCAGCAGTTTAGCGCACATTCGGGAGACTGAAGCTTTCTTT
D: TRBD2; size: few; J: TRBJ2-7; V: TRBV7-8; CDR3: CASSLAIAGATYEQYF; DNA: TGTGCCAGCAGCTTAGCAATAGCGGGGGCCACCTACGAGCAGTACTTC
D: TRBD1; size: few; J: TRBJ1-4; V: TRBV7-9; CDR3: CASSGGDRLREKLFF; DNA: TGTGCCAGCAGTGGAGGGGACAGGCTGCGGGAAAAACTGTTTTTT
D: .; size: .; J: TRBJ2-3; V: TRBV6-1; CDR3: CASKGGADTQYF; DNA: TGTGCCAGCAAGGGGGGCGCAGATACGCAGTATTTT
D: TRBD1; size: .; J: TRBJ2-2; V: TRBV7-2; CDR3: CASSTQTGEIGELFF; DNA: TGTGCCAGCAGCACCCAGACAGGGGAAATCGGGGAGCTGTTTTTT
D: .; size: few; J: TRBJ1-2; V: TRBV7-2; CDR3: CASSLARGGGGYTF; DNA: TGTGCCAGCAGCTTAGCCCGGGGGGGAGGTGGCTACACCTTC
D: .; size: few; J: TRBJ2-7; V: TRBV7-6; CDR3: CASSLGVTSSHEQYF; DNA: TGTGCCAGCAGCTTAGGGGTTACTAGCTCCCACGAGCAGTACTTC
D: TRBD1; size: few; J: TRBJ2-7; V: TRBV18; CDR3: CASSTGAPFYEQYF; DNA: TGTGCCAGCTCCACAGGGGCCCCTTTTTACGAGCAGTACTTC
D: .; size: .; J: TRBJ2-7; V: TRBV7-8; CDR3: CASSKRQSVSYEQYF; DNA: TGTGCCAGCAGCAAGCGACAGTCTGTCTCCTACGAGCAGTACTTC
D: .; size: few; J: TRBJ1-4; V: TRBV12-3/TRBV12-4; CDR3: CASSRQGGFREKLFF; DNA: TGTGCCAGCAGCCGCCAGGGCGGGTTTAGGGAAAAACTGTTTTTT
D: .; size: .; J: TRBJ2-3; V: TRBV20-1; CDR3: CSATPGWGPPADTQYF; DNA: TGCAGTGCTACCCCCGGATGGGGACCACCGGCAGATACGCAGTATTTT
D: .; size: .; J: TRBJ2-7; V: TRBV5-4; CDR3: CASSSTTEQYF; DNA: TGTGCCAGCAGCTCTACGACCGAGCAGTACTTC
D: .; size: few; J: TRBJ2-3; V: TRBV7-9; CDR3: CASSSRYDYHSSTDTQYF; DNA: TGTGCCAGCAGCTCCCGATATGATTACCATTCTAGCACAGATACGCAGTATTTT
D: .; size: .; J: TRBJ1-6; V: TRBV12-3/TRBV12-4; CDR3: CASRWYDASSPLHF; DNA: TGTGCCAGCAGGTGGTATGATGCGAGTTCACCCCTCCACTTT
D: .; size: many; J: TRBJ1-6; V: TRBV7-9; CDR3: CASSLFQNNSPLHF; DNA: TGTGCCAGCAGCTTGTTTCAGAATAATTCACCCCTCCACTTT
D: .; size: few; J: TRBJ2-3; V: TRBV12-3/TRBV12-4; CDR3: CASSFNGADTQYF; DNA: TGTGCCAGCAGTTTTAATGGCGCAGATACGCAGTATTTT
D: TRBD2; size: .; J: TRBJ2-7; V: TRBV5-4; CDR3: CASSHGGVDHEQYF; DNA: TGTGCCAGCAGCCACGGGGGGGTCGACCACGAGCAGTACTTC
D: TRBD2; size: .; J: TRBJ2-7; V: TRBV9; CDR3: CASSGSGLALEQYF; DNA: TGTGCCAGCAGCGGATCGGGACTAGCGCTCGAGCAGTACTTC
D: .; size: few; J: TRBJ1-4; V: TRBV6-1; CDR3: CASSGTGNSFNEKLFF; DNA: TGTGCCAGCAGTGGCACAGGGAACTCCTTTAATGAAAAACTGTTTTTT
D: TRBD2; size: .; J: TRBJ2-5; V: TRBV6-6; CDR3: CASRLAPTQETQYF; DNA: TGTGCCAGCCGACTAGCTCCAACGCAAGAGACCCAGTACTTC
D: TRBD2; size: .; J: TRBJ2-1; V: TRBV18; CDR3: CASSLAAGGDEQFF; DNA: TGTGCCAGCTCACTTGCCGCGGGGGGGGATGAGCAGTTCTTC
D: .; size: .; J: TRBJ1-2; V: TRBV5-1; CDR3: CASSLTAVDGYTF; DNA: TGCGCCAGCAGCTTAACAGCGGTGGATGGCTACACCTTC
D: TRBD2; size: many; J: TRBJ2-7; V: TRBV7-2; CDR3: CASRGGGSSYEQYF; DNA: TGTGCCAGCAGGGGGGGGGGGAGCTCCTACGAGCAGTACTTC
D: .; size: few; J: TRBJ2-5; V: TRBV6-2/TRBV6-3; CDR3: CASTRPPGRTEETQYF; DNA: TGTGCCAGCACCAGGCCGCCGGGACGGACAGAGGAGACCCAGTACTTC
D: .; size: few; J: TRBJ1-1; V: TRBV7-2; CDR3: CASSFDVGTTEAFF; DNA: TGTGCCAGCAGCTTTGACGTAGGGACCACTGAAGCTTTCTTT
D: .; size: .; J: TRBJ1-1; V: TRBV7-2; CDR3: CASTRDGGLNTEAFF; DNA: TGTGCCAGCACTAGAGATGGGGGACTGAACACTGAAGCTTTCTTT
D: TRBD2; size: once; J: TRBJ2-5; V: TRBV11-2; CDR3: CASSLEEERGGLGTQYF; DNA: TGTGCCAGCAGCTTAGAGGAGGAACGGGGGGGCCTAGGGACCCAGTACTTC
D: .; size: many; J: TRBJ1-1; V: TRBV7-2; CDR3: CASSLAGFGYTEAFF; DNA: TGTGCCAGCAGCTTAGCCGGGTTTGGTTACACTGAAGCTTTCTTT
D: .; size: .; J: TRBJ2-1; V: TRBV10-3; CDR3: CAISEPHRSEQFF; DNA: TGTGCCATCAGTGAGCCCCACAGGAGCGAGCAGTTCTTC
D: .; size: few; J: TRBJ2-7; V: TRBV7-4; CDR3: CASSPLGSSYEQYF; DNA: TGTGCCAGCAGCCCACTAGGTTCCTCCTACGAGCAGTACTTC
D: .; size: few; J: TRBJ1-1; V: TRBV12-3/TRBV12-4; CDR3: CASRPTQGAIAEAFF; DNA: TGTGCCAGCAGACCCACCCAGGGTGCTATTGCTGAAGCTTTCTTT
D: TRBD1; size: few; J: TRBJ1-2; V: TRBV12-3/TRBV12-4; CDR3: CASSFPGTAALF; DNA: TGTGCCAGCAGTTTTCCCGGGACAGCGGCCCTGTTC
D: .; size: .; J: TRBJ2-3; V: TRBV4-2; CDR3: CASSQGVADTQYF; DNA: TGTGCCAGCAGCCAAGGGGTAGCAGATACGCAGTATTTT
D: TRBD1; size: few; J: TRBJ1-2; V: TRBV29-1; CDR3: CSVEVGQGFGYTF; DNA: TGCAGCGTTGAAGTGGGACAGGGATTTGGCTACACCTTC
D: .; size: few; J: TRBJ1-5; V: TRBV12-3/TRBV12-4; CDR3: CASSRFDGYQPQHF; DNA: TGTGCCAGCAGTCGATTTGACGGGTATCAGCCCCAGCATTTT
D: .; size: .; J: TRBJ1-1; V: TRBV7-9; CDR3: CASSLGERLAEAFF; DNA: TGTGCCAGCAGCTTGGGGGAGAGATTAGCTGAAGCTTTCTTT
D: .; size: .; J: TRBJ1-1; V: TRBV7-9; CDR3: CASSQYGTEAFF; DNA: TGTGCCAGCAGCCAGTATGGCACTGAAGCTTTCTTT
D: TRBD2; size: once; J: TRBJ2-3; V: TRBV11-3; CDR3: CASSVGRGLAGDPTQYF; DNA: TGTGCCAGCAGCGTGGGGCGGGGACTAGCGGGAGATCCTACGCAGTATTTT
D: .; size: few; J: TRBJ1-1; V: TRBV6-5; CDR3: CASMRVGHSNTEAFF; DNA: TGTGCCAGCATGCGCGTAGGACACTCTAACACTGAAGCTTTCTTT
D: TRBD2; size: .; J: TRBJ2-7; V: TRBV11-3; CDR3: CASSLTTAGPPYEQYF; DNA: TGTGCCAGCAGCTTAACTACAGCGGGACCGCCCTACGAGCAGTACTTC
D: .; size: .; J: TRBJ2-7; V: TRBV6-6; CDR3: CASKGYRAAEQYF; DNA: TGTGCCAGCAAGGGCTACAGAGCGGCCGAGCAGTACTTC